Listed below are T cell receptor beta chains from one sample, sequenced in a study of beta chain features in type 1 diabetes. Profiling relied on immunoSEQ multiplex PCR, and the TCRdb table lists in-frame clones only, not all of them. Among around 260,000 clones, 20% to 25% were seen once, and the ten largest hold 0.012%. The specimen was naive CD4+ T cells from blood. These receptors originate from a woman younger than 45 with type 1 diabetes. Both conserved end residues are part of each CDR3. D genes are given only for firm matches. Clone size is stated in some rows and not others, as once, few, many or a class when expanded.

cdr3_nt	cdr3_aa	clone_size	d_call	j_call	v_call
TGTGCCAGCAGGTCCCCTAAGACAGGGGAAGAGACCCAGTACTTC	CASRSPKTGEETQYF	few	TRBD1	TRBJ2-5	TRBV6-5
TGTGCCTGGAGCGGGACGGACAGCTCCTACGAGCAGTACTTC	CAWSGTDSSYEQYF	few	NA	TRBJ2-7	TRBV30
TGTGCCAGCAGTTTATCCCCGCGGTGGGAGGGCCAGGAGACCCAGTACTTC	CASSLSPRWEGQETQYF	few	TRBD2	TRBJ2-5	TRBV27
TGTGCCAGCATGGGGAGGGAACAGCCCCAGCATTTT	CASMGREQPQHF	once	NA	TRBJ1-5	TRBV2
TGTGCCAGCAGTGGAGCAAATGAGCAGTTCTTC	CASSGANEQFF	few	NA	TRBJ2-1	TRBV11-1
TGTGCCAGTAGTTGGCAGGGTGATGAAAAACTGTTTTTT	CASSWQGDEKLFF	NA	NA	TRBJ1-4	TRBV19
TGTGCCAGCAGTGAAGGTGTGACTAGACCCGCCGGGGAGCTGTTTTTT	CASSEGVTRPAGELFF	few	NA	TRBJ2-2	TRBV25-1
TGTGCCAACGGGGGAAACACTGAAGCTTTCTTT	CANGGNTEAFF	NA	NA	TRBJ1-1	TRBV2
TGCAGCGCTGCCCGGGACAGGGATTACAATGAGCAGTTCTTC	CSAARDRDYNEQFF	NA	TRBD1	TRBJ2-1	TRBV29-1
TGTGCCTGGAGTCTCGACACTGAAGCTTTCTTT	CAWSLDTEAFF	few	NA	TRBJ1-1	TRBV30
TGTGCCAGCAGTTTAAGGGTCCCTGGGACAGGGGCCTATGGCTACACCTTC	CASSLRVPGTGAYGYTF	NA	TRBD1	TRBJ1-2	TRBV27
TGCAGCGGACAGGGGCCGACGTACGAGCAGTACTTC	CSGQGPTYEQYF	few	TRBD1	TRBJ2-7	TRBV29-1
TGTGCCAGCAGCGAAGGGACAGGGGGCAGGTACATTCAGTACTTC	CASSEGTGGRYIQYF	few	TRBD1	TRBJ2-4	TRBV2
TGTGCCAGCAGTTACTCGGGGGCAGAGACCCAGTACTTC	CASSYSGAETQYF	few	NA	TRBJ2-5	TRBV6-5
TGTGCCAGCTCACCACCGGGGACAGGAACCATGAACACTGAAGCTTTCTTT	CASSPPGTGTMNTEAFF	NA	TRBD1	TRBJ1-1	TRBV18